The clone carrying this T cell receptor beta chain was seen many times. The antigen remains unidentified. These data come from a study of Graves' ophthalmopathy and Graves' hyperthyroidism. Study conclusions and caveats: Blood also held most thyroid clonotypes expanded above 0.001 frequency. Discrimination between ophthalmopathy and stable hyperthyroidism by a 13-signature model showed about 86% sensitivity and about 84% specificity.

From RNA, the CDR3 regions of TCR beta chains were amplified and sequenced. HTBI primers served in a first-round RT-PCR, which a second-round multiplex PCR followed. TCRdb passed the multiplex PCR reads through MiXCR, listing each CDR3 protein once. There are fewer than 400,000 distinct CDR3 sequences in the sample; about 16% occur only once, and 1.6% lies in the top ten. Presentation of ophthalmopathy in the donors involved moderate-to-severe activity, CAS ≥3, NOSPECS ≥4 and a duration under 3 months. The specimen was peripheral blood. This receptor was taken from a woman aged 18-29 years with Graves' ophthalmopathy.

The CDR3 nucleotides are TGTGCCAGCAGTGCGGTATTGGGCAGGGCTTTGAGCAATCAGCCCCAGCATTTT. Its translation: CASSAVLGRALSNQPQHF. The chain combines TRBV12-3 or TRBV12-4 with TRBJ1-5; weak D call: TRBD1 (5 bases). The CDR3 has 18 residues. Trimming removed 5 bases from V and 1 base from J, with 21 bases in between.